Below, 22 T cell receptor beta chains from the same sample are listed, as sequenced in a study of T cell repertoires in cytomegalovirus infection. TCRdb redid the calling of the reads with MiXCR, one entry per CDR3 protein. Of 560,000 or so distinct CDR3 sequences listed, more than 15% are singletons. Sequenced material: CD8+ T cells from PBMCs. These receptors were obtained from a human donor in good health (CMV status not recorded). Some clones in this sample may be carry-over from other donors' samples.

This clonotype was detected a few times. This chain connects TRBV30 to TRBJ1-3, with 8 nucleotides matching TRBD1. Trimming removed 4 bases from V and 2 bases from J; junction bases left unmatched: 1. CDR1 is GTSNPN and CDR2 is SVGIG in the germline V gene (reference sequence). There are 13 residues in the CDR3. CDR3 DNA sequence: TGTGCCTGGAAGGGACAGGCTGGAAACACCATATATTTT. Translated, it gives CAWKGQAGNTIYF. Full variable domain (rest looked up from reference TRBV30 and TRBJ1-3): SQTIHQWPATLVQPVGSPLSLECTVEGTSNPNLYWYRQAAGRGLQLLFYSVGIGQISSEVPQNLSASRPQDRQFILSSKKLLLSDSGFYLCAWKGQAGNTIYFGEGSWLTVV.

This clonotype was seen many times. The CDR3 loop reads CASSSGLVGRGTDTQYF. The CDR3 DNA sequence: TGTGCCAGCAGCTCAGGCCTCGTTGGTCGGGGGACAGATACGCAGTATTTT. V is TRBV7-6 and J is TRBJ2-3, with D perhaps matching TRBD2 (6 bases). Per germline, CDR1 SGHVS and CDR2 FNYEAQ. Trimming left V 4 bases short and J 3 bases short, with 20 bases between. The CDR3 has 17 amino acids.

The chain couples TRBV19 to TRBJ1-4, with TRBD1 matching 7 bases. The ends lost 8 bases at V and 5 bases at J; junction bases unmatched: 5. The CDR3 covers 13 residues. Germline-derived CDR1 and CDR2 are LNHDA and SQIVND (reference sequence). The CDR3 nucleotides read TGTGCCAGTTTGGGACAGCGAAATGAAAAACTGTTTTTT. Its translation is CASLGQRNEKLFF.

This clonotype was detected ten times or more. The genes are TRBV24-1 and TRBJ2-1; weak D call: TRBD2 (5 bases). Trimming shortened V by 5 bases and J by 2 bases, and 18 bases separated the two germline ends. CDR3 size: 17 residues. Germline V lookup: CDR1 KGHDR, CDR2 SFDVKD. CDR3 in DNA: TGTGCCACCAGTGGCGATAGAGGACTCTCCCCCTACAATGAGCAGTTCTTC. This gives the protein CATSGDRGLSPYNEQFF.

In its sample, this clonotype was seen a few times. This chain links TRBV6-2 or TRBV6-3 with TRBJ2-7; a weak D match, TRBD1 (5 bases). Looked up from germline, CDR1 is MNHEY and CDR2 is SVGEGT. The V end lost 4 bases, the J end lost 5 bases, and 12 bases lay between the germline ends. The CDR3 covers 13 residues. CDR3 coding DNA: TGTGCCAGCAGTTCGCGGCGCAGGGACGAGCAGTACTTC. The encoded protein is CASSSRRRDEQYF.

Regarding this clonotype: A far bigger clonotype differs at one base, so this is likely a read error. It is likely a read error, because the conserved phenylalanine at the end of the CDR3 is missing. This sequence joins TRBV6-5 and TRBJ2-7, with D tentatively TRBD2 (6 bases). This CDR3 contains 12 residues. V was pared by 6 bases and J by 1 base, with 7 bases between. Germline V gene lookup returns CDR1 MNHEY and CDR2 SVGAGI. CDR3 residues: CASSGSSYEQYL. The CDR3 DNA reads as TGTGCCAGCAGCGGGAGTTCCTACGAGCAGTACTTA.

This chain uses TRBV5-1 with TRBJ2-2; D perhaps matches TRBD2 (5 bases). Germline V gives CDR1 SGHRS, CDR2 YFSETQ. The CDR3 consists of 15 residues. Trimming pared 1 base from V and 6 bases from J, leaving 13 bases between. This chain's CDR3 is CASSLQVLAPGELFF. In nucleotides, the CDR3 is TGCGCCAGCAGCTTGCAGGTTCTAGCTCCCGGGGAGCTGTTTTTT. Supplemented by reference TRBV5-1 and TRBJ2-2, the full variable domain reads KAGVTQTPRYLIKTRGQQVTLSCSPISGHRSVSWYQQTPGQGLQFLFEYFSETQRNKGNFPGRFSGRQFSNSRSEMNVSTLELGDSALYLCASSLQVLAPGELFFGEGSRLTVL.

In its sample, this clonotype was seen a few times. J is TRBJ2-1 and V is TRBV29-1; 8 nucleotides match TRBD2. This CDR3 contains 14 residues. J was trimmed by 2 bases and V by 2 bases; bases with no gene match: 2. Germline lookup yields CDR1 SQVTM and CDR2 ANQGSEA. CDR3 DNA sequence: TGCAGCGTTGAAACCGGGGGGGCCTACAATGAGCAGTTCTTC. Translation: CSVETGGAYNEQFF.

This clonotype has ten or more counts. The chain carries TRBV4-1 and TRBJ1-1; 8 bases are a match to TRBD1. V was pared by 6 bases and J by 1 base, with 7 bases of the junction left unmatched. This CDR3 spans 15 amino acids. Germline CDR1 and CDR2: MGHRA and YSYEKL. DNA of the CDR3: TGCGCCAGCAGATATACAGGGGGATCGAACACTGAAGCTTTCTTT. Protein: CASRYTGGSNTEAFF.

CDR3 in amino acids: CASSSPGWGSYEQYF. CDR3 DNA: TGTGCCAGCAGCTCGCCGGGTTGGGGGAGCTACGAGCAGTACTTC. The V and J genes are TRBV7-9 and TRBJ2-7, with D perhaps TRBD1 or TRBD2 (5 bases each). The CDR3 is 15 residues long. Looked up from germline, CDR1 is SEHNR and CDR2 is FQNEAQ (reference sequence). The V end was cut by 4 bases, the J end by 3 bases, with 16 bases between.

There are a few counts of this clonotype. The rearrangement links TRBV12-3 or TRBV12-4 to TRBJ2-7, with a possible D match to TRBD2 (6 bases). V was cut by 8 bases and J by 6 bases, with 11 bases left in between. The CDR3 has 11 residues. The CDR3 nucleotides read TGTGCCAGCGGGTGGGGAGGCGAGCAGTACTTC. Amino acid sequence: CASGWGGEQYF.

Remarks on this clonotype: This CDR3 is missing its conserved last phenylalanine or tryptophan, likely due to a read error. The CDR3 protein is CASSGTGYYEQYL. In DNA form, the CDR3 reads TGCGCCAGCAGCGGGACAGGATATTACGAGCAGTACTTA. This chain connects TRBV5-1 to TRBJ2-7; 8 nucleotides line up with TRBD1. The V and J ends lost 4 bases and 4 bases, in that order; junction bases with no gene match: 4. The CDR3 is made up of 13 amino acids. Germline values: CDR1 SGHRS, CDR2 YFSETQ.

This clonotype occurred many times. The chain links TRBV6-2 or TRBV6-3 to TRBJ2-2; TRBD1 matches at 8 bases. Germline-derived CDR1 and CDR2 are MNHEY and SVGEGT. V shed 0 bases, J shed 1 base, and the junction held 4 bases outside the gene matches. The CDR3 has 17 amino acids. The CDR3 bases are TGTGCCAGCAGTTACTCGCCAGGGGGCCTGAACACCGGGGAGCTGTTTTTT. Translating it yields CASSYSPGGLNTGELFF.

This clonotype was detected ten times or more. In DNA form, the CDR3 reads TGTGCCAGCAGCTTAAAGGGCGGGACACCCATGGGCAATCAGCCCCAGCATTTT. Protein sequence: CASSLKGGTPMGNQPQHF. The chain uses TRBV7-2 and TRBJ1-5; D perhaps matches TRBD1 (6 bases). Germline V gives CDR1 SGHTA, CDR2 FQGNSA. Trimming took off 2 bases at V and 2 bases at J, with 19 bases between the two ends. This CDR3 has 18 residues.

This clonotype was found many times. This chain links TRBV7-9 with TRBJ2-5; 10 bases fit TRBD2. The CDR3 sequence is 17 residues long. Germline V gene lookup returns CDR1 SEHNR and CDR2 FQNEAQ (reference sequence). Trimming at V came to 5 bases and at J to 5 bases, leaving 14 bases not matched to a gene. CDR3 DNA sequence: TGTGCCAGCAGCCCAACGGCTAGCGGGAGATATAGGGAGACCCAGTACTTC. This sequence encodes CASSPTASGRYRETQYF.

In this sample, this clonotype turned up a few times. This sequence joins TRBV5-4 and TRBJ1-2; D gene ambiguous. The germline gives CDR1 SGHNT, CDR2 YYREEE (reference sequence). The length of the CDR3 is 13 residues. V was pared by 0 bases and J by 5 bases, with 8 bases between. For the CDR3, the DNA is TGTGCCAGCAGCTTGGACGAAGGTTATGGCTACACCTTC. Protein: CASSLDEGYGYTF.

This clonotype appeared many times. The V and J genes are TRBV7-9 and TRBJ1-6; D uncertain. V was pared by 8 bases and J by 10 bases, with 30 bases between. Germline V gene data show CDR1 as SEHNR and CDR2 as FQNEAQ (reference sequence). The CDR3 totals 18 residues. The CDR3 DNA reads TGTGCCAGCCAATCGTCGTCGGAGGGCTCCTTAGTGTGGTCACCCCTCCACTTT. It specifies CASQSSSEGSLVWSPLHF.

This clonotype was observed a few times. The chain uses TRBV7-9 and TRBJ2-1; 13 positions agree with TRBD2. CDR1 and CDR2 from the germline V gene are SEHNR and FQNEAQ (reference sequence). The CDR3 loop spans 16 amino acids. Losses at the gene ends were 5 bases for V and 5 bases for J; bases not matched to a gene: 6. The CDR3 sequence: CASSRLAGGQDNEQFF. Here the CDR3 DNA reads TGTGCCAGCAGCCGACTAGCGGGAGGACAGGACAATGAGCAGTTCTTC.

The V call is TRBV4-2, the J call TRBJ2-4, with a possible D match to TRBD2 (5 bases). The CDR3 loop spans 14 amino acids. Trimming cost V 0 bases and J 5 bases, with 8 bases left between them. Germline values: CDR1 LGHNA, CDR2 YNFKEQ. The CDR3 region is CASSQERAENIQYF. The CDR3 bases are TGTGCCAGCAGCCAAGAGAGGGCGGAAAACATTCAGTACTTC.

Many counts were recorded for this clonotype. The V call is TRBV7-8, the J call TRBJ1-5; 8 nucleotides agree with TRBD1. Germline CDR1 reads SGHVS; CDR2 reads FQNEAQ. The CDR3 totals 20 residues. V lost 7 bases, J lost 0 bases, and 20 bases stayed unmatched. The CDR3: CASTLYAILLGQDSNQPQHF. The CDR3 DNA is TGTGCCAGCACCCTTTACGCAATTTTACTGGGACAGGATAGCAATCAGCCCCAGCATTTT.

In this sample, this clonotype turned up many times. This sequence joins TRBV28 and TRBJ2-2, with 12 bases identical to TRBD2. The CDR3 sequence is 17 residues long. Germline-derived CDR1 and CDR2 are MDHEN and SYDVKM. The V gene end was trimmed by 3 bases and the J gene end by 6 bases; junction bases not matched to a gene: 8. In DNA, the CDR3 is TGTGCCAGCAGTTTTAGGACTAGCGGGATAATTTCCGGGGAGCTGTTTTTT. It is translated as CASSFRTSGIISGELFF.

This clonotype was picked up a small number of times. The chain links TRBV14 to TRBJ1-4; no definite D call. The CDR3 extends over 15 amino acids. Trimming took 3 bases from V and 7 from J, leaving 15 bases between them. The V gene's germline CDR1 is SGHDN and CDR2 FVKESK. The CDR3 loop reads CASSQVTRSGEKLFF. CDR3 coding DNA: TGTGCCAGCAGCCAGGTCACCAGGAGCGGTGAAAAACTGTTTTTT.